These 6 T cell receptor beta chains were all obtained from the same sample, sequenced in a study of Graves' ophthalmopathy and Graves' hyperthyroidism. Investigators amplified TCR beta CDR3 regions from RNA transcripts. Second-round multiplex PCR followed a first-round RT-PCR using HTBI primers. TCRdb processed the multiplex PCR reads anew with MiXCR; each CDR3 protein has one entry. The table shows under 250,000 distinct CDR3 sequences, with about 32% occurring only once. Material for sequencing was peripheral blood. The receptors stem from a man aged 45-60 years with Graves' ophthalmopathy.

This clonotype was seen ten or more times. The chain carries TRBV7-9 and TRBJ2-6, with D maybe TRBD1 (6 bases). The germline gives CDR1 SEHNR, CDR2 FQNEAQ (reference sequence). V was trimmed by 2 bases and J by 2 bases, leaving 10 bases between them. This CDR3 has 16 residues. This chain's CDR3 is CASSLRHRAGANVLTF. The CDR3, as DNA: TGTGCCAGCAGCTTACGCCACAGGGCTGGGGCCAACGTCCTGACTTTC.

This clonotype was detected only once. The chain uses TRBV12-3 or TRBV12-4 and TRBJ1-2; tentative D call: TRBD1 (5 bases). This CDR3 region has 15 residues. With 5 bases removed from V and 0 bases from J, the gap between germline ends came to 13 bases. CDR3 in amino acids: CASSLTTVTNYGYTF. Here the CDR3 DNA reads TGTGCCAGCAGTCTGACGACAGTTACTAACTATGGCTACACCTTC.

This clonotype appeared many times. This rearrangement joins TRBV6-5 to TRBJ2-5; D is ambiguous. The CDR3 extends over 15 amino acids. V shed 4 bases and J shed 0 bases, with 12 bases lying between them. Germline V gene lookup returns CDR1 MNHEY and CDR2 SVGAGI. CDR3 protein: CASSSYSSYQETQYF. The CDR3 DNA reads TGTGCCAGCAGTTCCTACTCATCGTACCAAGAGACCCAGTACTTC.

Ten or more counts support this clonotype. This rearrangement joins TRBV19 to TRBJ2-5, with TRBD1 identical over 8 bases. V shed 5 bases and J 4 bases; nucleotides not matched to a gene: 3. From germline, CDR1 is LNHDA and CDR2 SQIVND (reference sequence). This CDR3 has 13 residues. The CDR3 region has the DNA TGTGCCAGTAGTGAGACAGGGGCAGAGACCCAGTACTTC. Its translation is CASSETGAETQYF. Full variable domain (missing parts from reference TRBV19 and TRBJ2-5): DGGITQSPKYLFRKEGQNVTLSCEQNLNHDAMYWYRQDPGQGLRLIYYSQIVNDFQKGDIAEGYSVSREKKESFPLTVTSAQKNPTAFYLCASSETGAETQYFGPGTRLLVL.

At least ten counts were recorded for this clonotype. The chain combines TRBV12-3 or TRBV12-4 with TRBJ1-6, with no clear D. The CDR3 contains 16 residues. The V end was cut by 5 bases, the J end by 10 bases, with 21 bases between. CDR3 sequence: CASSLPDLGLSSPLHF. The CDR3 region has the DNA TGTGCCAGCAGTCTTCCGGACCTAGGCTTAAGCTCACCCCTCCACTTT.

This clonotype was observed many times. The V gene is TRBV4-3, the J gene TRBJ2-7; perhaps TRBD1 as D (6 bases). The CDR3 sequence is 15 residues long. V lost 1 base and J lost 3, with 13 bases in between. Germline CDR1 is LGHNA and CDR2 is YSLEER. CDR3 protein: CASSQGGVQGYEQYF. CDR3 nucleotide sequence: TGCGCCAGCAGCCAAGGGGGAGTACAGGGCTACGAGCAGTACTTC.